Listed here are 17 T cell receptor beta chains from one sample, sequenced in a study of T cells in Graves' hyperthyroidism and ophthalmopathy. The CDR3 regions of TCR beta were amplified from RNA transcripts. When the TCR CDR3 underwent first-round RT-PCR, the HTBI primer set was used. TCRdb called the multiplex PCR reads again in MiXCR, with one record for every CDR3 protein. The sample carries about 300,000 distinct CDR3 sequences, approximately 18% recorded once. Sequences were obtained from blood. The receptors were sampled from a man over 45 with Graves' ophthalmopathy.

This clonotype was seen repeatedly, ten times or more. The chain uses TRBV28 and TRBJ1-5, with D possibly being TRBD1 (6 bases). The germline V and J ends were trimmed by 3 bases and 2 bases, with 14 bases remaining between them. Germline V gives CDR1 MDHEN, CDR2 SYDVKM. The CDR3 is 16 amino acids. The CDR3 here is CASSFSPGVGNQPQHF. CDR3 sequence (DNA): TGTGCCAGCAGTTTTTCTCCAGGGGTGGGCAATCAGCCCCAGCATTTT. The complete variable domain, with remaining parts taken from reference TRBV28 and TRBJ1-5, reads DVKVTQSSRYLVKRTGEKVFLECVQDMDHENMFWYRQDPGLGLRLIYFSYDVKMKEKGDIPEGYSVSREKKERFSLILESASTNQTSMYLCASSFSPGVGNQPQHFGDGTRLSIL.

The CDR3 nucleotides read TGTGCCAGCAGCCAAAAGAGGTTCACTGAAGCTTTCTTT. Protein product: CASSQKRFTEAFF. The rearrangement uses TRBV14 and TRBJ1-1; D not certain. V was clipped by 2 bases and J by 4 bases, with 8 bases between them. The CDR3 loop spans 13 amino acids. Germline V lookup: CDR1 SGHDN, CDR2 FVKESK.

This clonotype appeared once. The gene calls are TRBV27 and TRBJ1-5; D perhaps matches TRBD1 (6 bases). There are 15 residues in the CDR3. V lost 4 bases and J 0 bases, leaving 10 bases between the germline ends. CDR1 is MNHEY and CDR2 is SMNVEV in the germline V gene (reference sequence). CDR3: CASSYAGDSNQPQHF. The CDR3 DNA reads TGTGCCAGCAGTTACGCAGGGGATAGCAATCAGCCCCAGCATTTT.

This chain joins TRBV20-1 and TRBJ2-1; no clear D. V gave up 4 bases and J gave up 3 bases, with 13 bases separating them. CDR1 is DFQATT and CDR2 is SNEGSKA in the germline V gene (reference sequence). The CDR3 loop spans 14 amino acids. The DNA for the CDR3 is TGCAGTGCTACACCCTACTTCATCTACAATGAGCAGTTCTTC. It codes for CSATPYFIYNEQFF.

This clonotype occurred a few times. V is TRBV19 and J is TRBJ2-1, with 11 bases lining up with TRBD2. V shed 10 bases and J 8 bases; nucleotides not matched to a gene: 13. This CDR3 has 15 residues. Germline V gene sequence: CDR1 LNHDA, CDR2 SQIVND (reference sequence). CDR3 region: CATLRRLAGIDEQFF. CDR3 bases: TGTGCCACCCTCAGGAGACTAGCGGGAATCGATGAGCAGTTCTTC.

This clonotype was seen many times. The chain has TRBV7-9 and TRBJ2-7, with D unclear. Germline-derived CDR1 and CDR2 are SEHNR and FQNEAQ (reference sequence). Between the trimmed V and J ends, which lost 1 base and 2 bases, there was a span of 3 bases. The CDR3 consists of 12 residues. The CDR3 region has the DNA TGTGCCAGCAGCTTAGTTGCCTACGAGCAGTACTTC. Residues: CASSLVAYEQYF.

This clonotype was recorded at least ten times. This sequence joins TRBV7-2 and TRBJ2-5; no firm D call. Trimming stripped 0 bases from V and 2 bases from J, with 13 bases between. CDR3 length: 16 amino acids. CDR1 is SGHTA, CDR2 FQGNSA, per germline. CDR3 sequence: CASSLAGWGRQETQYF. The CDR3 DNA follows: TGTGCCAGCAGCTTAGCAGGGTGGGGTAGGCAAGAGACCCAGTACTTC.

The table lists this clonotype with a few counts. The rearrangement joins TRBV20-1 to TRBJ2-5; D is ambiguous. This CDR3 region has 12 residues. Trimming cost V 3 bases and J 0 bases, with 5 bases left between them. CDR1 and CDR2 (germline): DFQATT, SNEGSKA (reference sequence). In nucleotides, the CDR3 is TGCAGTGCTAGGGACCACCAAGAGACCCAGTACTTC. Its translation: CSARDHQETQYF.

The rearrangement joins TRBV3-1 to TRBJ2-5; the D gene could be TRBD1 or TRBD2 (5 bases each). Germline V gives CDR1 LGHDT, CDR2 YNNKEL (reference sequence). Between the trimmed V and J ends, which lost 6 bases and 5 bases, there was a span of 16 bases. This CDR3 is built from 14 residues. For the CDR3, the DNA is TGTGCCAGCAGTCCCGGGACCGCCGGGGAGACCCAGTACTTC. Amino acids: CASSPGTAGETQYF.

This rearrangement joins TRBV20-1 to TRBJ2-6; D is unclear. In germline, CDR1 is DFQATT, CDR2 SNEGSKA (reference sequence). Trimming cost V 2 bases and J 4 bases, with 6 bases left between them. There are 13 residues in the CDR3. CDR3 sequence (DNA): TGCAGTGCTAGAATATCCGGGGCCAACGTCCTGACTTTC. Translated: CSARISGANVLTF.

This clonotype was recorded many times. The chain couples TRBV7-3 to TRBJ1-1; 7 nucleotides agree with TRBD1. Germline CDR1 SGHTA, CDR2 FQGTGA. V shed 5 bases, J shed 0 bases, and the junction held 3 bases outside the gene matches. The CDR3 is made up of 14 amino acids. This CDR3 is CASSQDRLNTEAFF. In DNA form, the CDR3 reads TGTGCCAGCAGCCAGGACAGGTTGAACACTGAAGCTTTCTTT.

Ten or more counts support this clonotype. V gene TRBV24-1 combines with J gene TRBJ2-1, with 10 bases matching TRBD2. V was pared by 0 bases and J by 8 bases, with 0 bases of the junction left unmatched. The V gene's germline CDR1 is KGHDR and CDR2 SFDVKD. The length of the CDR3 is 14 residues. CDR3 nucleotides: TGTGCCACCAGTGATTTGGGGACTAGCGATGAGCAGTTCTTC. Protein sequence: CATSDLGTSDEQFF.

This clonotype was recorded at least ten times. CDR3 residues: CASSAFTGGASGELFF. DNA for the CDR3: TGCGCCAGCAGCGCCTTCACAGGGGGCGCATCCGGGGAGCTGTTTTTT. The chain joins TRBV5-1 to TRBJ2-2, with TRBD1 matching 9 bases. The CDR3 length is 16 residues. V gave up 4 bases and J gave up 6 bases; unmatched junction bases: 10. Germline V CDR1 and CDR2: SGHRS, YFSETQ.

This clonotype showed up many times. This rearrangement joins TRBV28 to TRBJ2-1; D remains unclear. Germline CDR1 MDHEN, CDR2 SYDVKM. The CDR3 spans 12 residues. The ends were cut back, 7 bases at V and 10 bases at J, with 14 bases in the middle. The CDR3 here is CASTQNSREQFF. CDR3 bases: TGTGCCAGCACCCAGAACTCCCGCGAGCAGTTCTTC. Drawing the rest from reference TRBV28 and TRBJ2-1, the complete variable domain is DVKVTQSSRYLVKRTGEKVFLECVQDMDHENMFWYRQDPGLGLRLIYFSYDVKMKEKGDIPEGYSVSREKKERFSLILESASTNQTSMYLCASTQNSREQFFGPGTRLTVL.

This clonotype was seen repeatedly, ten times or more. The gene calls are TRBV4-2 and TRBJ1-4; no definite D call. This CDR3 region has 16 residues. Germline V gene data show CDR1 as LGHNA and CDR2 as YNFKEQ. V was trimmed by 0 bases and J by 13 bases, leaving 21 bases between them. The CDR3 loop is CASSQDRNTGGMGLFF. The CDR3 coding sequence is TGTGCCAGCAGCCAAGACCGAAACACCGGCGGGATGGGACTGTTTTTT.

This clonotype was seen more than once but under ten times. V usage is TRBV20-1 and J usage is TRBJ1-1; no firm D call. Trimming took off 0 bases at V and 2 bases at J, with 4 bases between the two ends. This CDR3 is 12 amino acids long. CDR1 and CDR2 (germline): DFQATT, SNEGSKA (reference sequence). The CDR3 DNA is TGCAGTGCTAGAGACGATAACACTGAAGCTTTCTTT. It translates to CSARDDNTEAFF.

This clonotype was seen more than once but under ten times. The rearrangement joins TRBV28 to TRBJ2-2; 10 bases are shared with TRBD2. The CDR3 runs to 16 residues. From germline, CDR1 is MDHEN and CDR2 SYDVKM. Losses at the gene ends were 5 bases for V and 6 bases for J; bases not matched to a gene: 9. The CDR3: CASSPKAGGWAGELFF. CDR3 bases: TGTGCCAGCAGTCCGAAAGCGGGAGGGTGGGCCGGGGAGCTGTTTTTT.